Listed below are T cell receptor beta chains from one sample, sequenced in a study of identical twins. Using its own MiXCR run on the 5' RACE reads, TCRdb lists one record per CDR3 protein. The sample has about 470,000 distinct CDR3 sequences; around 24% are singletons. The data were also submitted as part of a second study, on T cells expressing NK-cell markers.

Sequenced input: CD4+ T cells sorted from blood. These receptors were obtained from a woman in her late teens or twenties in good health. Both conserved end residues are part of each CDR3. A D gene is named only where the DNA matches it firmly. Size is omitted from some rows. Given values are once, few, many or a class for expanded clones.

d_call: .
v_call: TRBV9
j_call: TRBJ2-7
clone_size: few
cdr3_aa: CASSVQASNYEQYF
cdr3_nt: TGTGCCAGCAGCGTACAGGCAAGCAACTACGAGCAGTACTTC

d_call: .
v_call: TRBV5-6
j_call: TRBJ2-5
clone_size: .
cdr3_aa: CASSRTPLVGETQYF
cdr3_nt: TGTGCCAGCAGCCGGACTCCCCTTGTGGGGGAGACCCAGTACTTC

d_call: .
v_call: TRBV27
j_call: TRBJ2-7
clone_size: few
cdr3_aa: CASSLDGVYEQYF
cdr3_nt: TGTGCCAGCAGTTTGGACGGAGTTTACGAGCAGTACTTC

d_call: TRBD1
v_call: TRBV10-3
j_call: TRBJ2-1
clone_size: few
cdr3_aa: CAISEERGTGEFF
cdr3_nt: TGTGCCATCAGTGAGGAAAGGGGGACAGGGGAGTTCTTC

d_call: TRBD1
v_call: TRBV12-3/TRBV12-4
j_call: TRBJ1-4
clone_size: .
cdr3_aa: CASSLYDRATNEKLFF
cdr3_nt: TGTGCCAGCAGTTTATACGACAGGGCAACTAATGAAAAACTGTTTTTT

d_call: .
v_call: TRBV20-1
j_call: TRBJ1-4
clone_size: .
cdr3_aa: CSLGAGNNEKLFF
cdr3_nt: TGCAGTCTGGGGGCAGGAAATAATGAAAAACTGTTTTTT

d_call: .
v_call: TRBV12-3/TRBV12-4
j_call: TRBJ1-1
clone_size: .
cdr3_aa: CASSLVRVNTEAFF
cdr3_nt: TGTGCCAGCAGTTTAGTCAGGGTAAACACTGAAGCTTTCTTT

d_call: TRBD2
v_call: TRBV20-1
j_call: TRBJ2-7
clone_size: many
cdr3_aa: CSASKKSGSRYEQYF
cdr3_nt: TGCAGTGCTAGCAAGAAAAGCGGGAGTAGGTACGAGCAGTACTTC

d_call: TRBD2
v_call: TRBV10-2
j_call: TRBJ2-1
clone_size: few
cdr3_aa: CASMPTSGRINEQFF
cdr3_nt: TGCGCCAGCATGCCTACTAGCGGGAGGATCAATGAGCAGTTCTTC

d_call: .
v_call: TRBV5-1
j_call: TRBJ1-4
clone_size: few
cdr3_aa: CASSWRGVTTNEKLFF
cdr3_nt: TGCGCCAGCAGCTGGAGGGGCGTTACAACTAATGAAAAACTGTTTTTT

d_call: .
v_call: TRBV7-2
j_call: TRBJ2-5
clone_size: .
cdr3_aa: CASSLDLTRAETQYF
cdr3_nt: TGTGCCAGCAGCTTAGACCTCACACGAGCTGAGACCCAGTACTTC

d_call: TRBD2
v_call: TRBV5-1
j_call: TRBJ2-5
clone_size: .
cdr3_aa: CASSLKGGRGETQYF
cdr3_nt: TGCGCCAGCAGCTTGAAGGGCGGGAGGGGTGAGACCCAGTACTTC

d_call: .
v_call: TRBV20-1
j_call: TRBJ1-2
clone_size: .
cdr3_aa: CSAGLRGGPISGYTF
cdr3_nt: TGCAGTGCCGGATTGCGCGGGGGCCCAATTTCTGGCTACACCTTC

d_call: .
v_call: TRBV20-1
j_call: TRBJ2-2
clone_size: .
cdr3_aa: CSADDGYTGELFF
cdr3_nt: TGCAGTGCGGATGACGGTTACACCGGGGAGCTGTTTTTT

d_call: .
v_call: TRBV12-3/TRBV12-4
j_call: TRBJ1-1
clone_size: .
cdr3_aa: CASSLGRGGFDTEAFF
cdr3_nt: TGTGCCAGCAGTTTGGGCAGGGGCGGGTTCGACACTGAAGCTTTCTTT

d_call: .
v_call: TRBV12-3/TRBV12-4
j_call: TRBJ1-2
clone_size: .
cdr3_aa: CASSHGGYGYTF
cdr3_nt: TGTGCCAGCAGCCACGGAGGATATGGCTACACCTTC

d_call: .
v_call: TRBV5-1
j_call: TRBJ1-5
clone_size: few
cdr3_aa: CASKVETGNQPQHF
cdr3_nt: TGCGCCAGCAAAGTGGAGACGGGGAATCAGCCCCAGCATTTT

d_call: .
v_call: TRBV11-3
j_call: TRBJ2-3
clone_size: .
cdr3_aa: CASSRSGTYTDTQYF
cdr3_nt: TGTGCCAGCAGCCGCAGCGGAACCTACACAGATACGCAGTATTTT

d_call: .
v_call: TRBV12-3/TRBV12-4
j_call: TRBJ2-1
clone_size: .
cdr3_aa: CASSPGPSYNEQFF
cdr3_nt: TGTGCCAGCAGTCCCGGGCCTTCCTACAATGAGCAGTTCTTC

d_call: .
v_call: TRBV11-2
j_call: TRBJ1-1
clone_size: few
cdr3_aa: CASSLVGGINTEAFF
cdr3_nt: TGTGCCAGCAGCTTAGTGGGCGGGATTAACACTGAAGCTTTCTTT

d_call: .
v_call: TRBV14
j_call: TRBJ2-5
clone_size: few
cdr3_aa: CASSLGRWAQYF
cdr3_nt: TGTGCCAGCAGTTTAGGCAGGTGGGCCCAGTACTTC

d_call: .
v_call: TRBV7-9
j_call: TRBJ2-7
clone_size: few
cdr3_aa: CASSPFRGSLPYEQYF
cdr3_nt: TGTGCCAGCAGCCCCTTTAGGGGGAGTCTACCCTACGAGCAGTACTTC